The entry that follows covers one T cell receptor beta chain sequence. Its antigen is undetermined. This specimen belongs to a study of T cell repertoires in cytomegalovirus infection. Overall study: Based on public TCR beta signatures, there were indications of CMV infection and of a matching HLA type.

Germline assignment: CDR1 ENHRY and CDR2 SYGVKD. The V segment lost 2 bases and the J segment 10 bases; nucleotides outside the gene matches: 12. The CDR3 totals 16 residues. The study's findings and limits: Dominating the ex vivo response were HLA-C-restricted CMV-specific TCR beta clonotypes. Cumulative public TCR beta family frequency identified carriers of CMV plus the relevant HLA.

TCRdb redid the calling of the reads with MiXCR, one entry per CDR3 protein. The sample lists 450,000 to 600,000 distinct CDR3 sequences; about 39% were seen once. The chain carries TRBV10-3 and TRBJ2-1; 9 bases are shared with TRBD1. The sequence was obtained from a human donor in good health (CMV status not recorded). Some clones in this sample may be carry-over from other donors' samples. The sample in question was cultured PBMCs, obtained from culture after CMV antigen stimulation. CDR3 sequence (DNA): TGTGCCATCAGTGAGCCCGACCGGGACAGGGTTGGGGAGCAGTTCTTC. This encodes CAISEPDRDRVGEQFF.